The 10 T cell receptor beta chains presented below share a single source sample, sequenced in a study of tumor and adjacent non-tumor tissue in lung cancer. RNA was extracted from bulk tissue without any cell sorting. TCRbeta libraries were built with three rounds of nested PCR, modified from ARM-PCR. Via MiXCR, TCRdb re-called the multiplex PCR reads, giving one row per CDR3 protein. The sample lists about 76,000 distinct CDR3 sequences; under 70% were seen once. The specimen sequenced was lung tumor tissue. These receptors were taken from a woman aged 70-85 years with non-small cell lung cancer.

About this clonotype itself: One end of the junction varies from germline; a read error may be responsible. This chain joins TRBV6-2 or TRBV6-3 and TRBJ2-7, with D perhaps matching TRBD1 (7 bases). This CDR3 spans 15 amino acids. CDR1 and CDR2 from the germline V gene are MNHEY and SVGEGT. The CDR3 here is CAGRGAALRGGEQYF. CDR3 nucleotide sequence: TGTGCCGGCAGGGGGGCTGCGTTGCGGGGTGGCGAGCAGTACTTC.

This clonotype was found a few times. The rearrangement joins TRBV7-9 to TRBJ1-2; D is possibly TRBD1 (6 bases). V was shortened by 4 bases and J by 7 bases, with 13 bases between the two germline ends. The V gene's germline CDR1 is SEHNR and CDR2 FQNEAQ (reference sequence). The CDR3 is 13 residues long. The DNA for the CDR3 is TGTGCCAGCAGCTCTGGGGGGGCAGGTGGCTACACCTTC. Protein product: CASSSGGAGGYTF.

Of note for this clonotype: One junction end disagrees with the germline gene, perhaps due to a read error. CDR3 sequence: CVSSLWGSTDTQYF. Written as DNA, the CDR3 is TGTGTCAGCAGCTTATGGGGATCCACAGATACGCAGTATTTT. J is TRBJ2-3 and V is TRBV7-8; D uncertain. CDR3 length equals 14 residues. Germline V lookup: CDR1 SGHVS, CDR2 FQNEAQ.

With regard to this clonotype: As the CDR3 is not closed by the conserved phenylalanine or tryptophan, this likely results from a read error. The chain uses TRBV10-3 and TRBJ2-7; D not certain. V lost 4 bases and J lost 1, with 8 bases in between. The CDR3 has 13 amino acids. Germline CDR1 and CDR2: ENHRY and SYGVKD. The CDR3 spells CAISVYGSYEQYL. CDR3 coding DNA: TGTGCCATCAGTGTATACGGATCCTACGAGCAGTACCTC.

This clonotype was seen many times. The rearrangement links TRBV5-4 to TRBJ1-1; no firm D call. From germline, CDR1 is SGHNT and CDR2 YYREEE (reference sequence). The CDR3 extends over 12 amino acids. The V and J ends lost 0 bases and 4 bases respectively, with 4 bases between them. Here the CDR3 reads CASSLGVTEAFF. CDR3 sequence (DNA): TGTGCCAGCAGCTTGGGAGTCACTGAAGCTTTCTTT.

Note on this clonotype: At one of its ends the junction is not consistent with the germline gene, which may arise from a read error. The chain couples TRBV4-2 to TRBJ2-1; TRBD1 is a possible D gene (5 bases). Germline V gene data show CDR1 as LGHNA and CDR2 as YNFKEQ. The CDR3 covers 16 residues. The CDR3 protein is CASSHGTRGTDNEQSF. The CDR3 bases are TGTGCCAGCAGTCACGGAACAAGGGGCACCGACAATGAGCAGTCCTTC.

This clonotype showed up many times. This chain connects TRBV7-8 to TRBJ2-6; D perhaps matches TRBD1 (5 bases). Germline V CDR1 and CDR2: SGHVS, FQNEAQ. V was clipped by 1 base and J by 2 bases, with 9 bases between them. CDR3 length equals 16 residues. CDR3 in DNA: TGTGCCAGCAGCTTAGAAGGCAGGGCTGGGGCCAACGTCCTGACTTTC. The encoded protein is CASSLEGRAGANVLTF.

Comment on this clonotype: No conserved phenylalanine or tryptophan ends this CDR3, so it is likely a read error. The DNA is left out, because the CDR3 cannot be placed on it with certainty; the CDR3 is given as TCRdb lists it. The CDR3 sequence is CASRAGGYEQCL. The V call is TRBV28, the J call TRBJ2-7; the table's D call, TRBD1, has no DNA check behind it. Inclusive of both ends, the CDR3 amounts to 12 amino acids. Germline V gives CDR1 MDHEN, CDR2 SYDVKM.

Note on this clonotype: A read error may produce the germline difference seen at one junction end. The V gene is TRBV29-1, the J gene TRBJ2-7, with a weak D call TRBD1 (5 bases). There are 13 residues in the CDR3. The germline CDR1 and CDR2 sequences are SQVTM and ANQGSEA. The CDR3 bases are TGCAGCGTCAGGGCTAGAGCCTCCTACGAACAGTACTTC. Its translation: CSVRARASYEQYF.

This clonotype appeared once. The chain carries TRBV6-2 or TRBV6-3 and TRBJ2-6; tentative D call: TRBD2 (7 bases). The CDR3 extends over 19 amino acids. V was clipped by 11 bases and J by 0 bases, with 26 bases between them. Germline-derived CDR1 and CDR2 are MNHEY and SVGEGT. This CDR3 reads CACWGGWRKISSGANVLTF. CDR3 DNA: TGTGCCTGCTGGGGGGGCTGGAGAAAGATAAGCTCTGGGGCCAACGTCCTGACTTTC.